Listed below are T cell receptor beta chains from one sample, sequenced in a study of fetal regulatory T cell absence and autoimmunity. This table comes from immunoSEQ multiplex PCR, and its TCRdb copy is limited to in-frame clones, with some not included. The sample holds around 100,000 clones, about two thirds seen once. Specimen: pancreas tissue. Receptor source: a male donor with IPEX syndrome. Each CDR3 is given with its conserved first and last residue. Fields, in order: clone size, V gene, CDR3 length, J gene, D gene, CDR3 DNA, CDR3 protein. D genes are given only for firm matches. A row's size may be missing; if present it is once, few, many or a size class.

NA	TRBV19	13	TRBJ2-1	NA	TGTGCCAGTAGCCTCACCCGGGTAACTGAGCAGTTCTTC	CASSLTRVTEQFF
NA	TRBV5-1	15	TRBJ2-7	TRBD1	TGCGCCAGCAGCTTGGGACCGGGACAGGGGTACGAGCAGTACTTC	CASSLGPGQGYEQYF
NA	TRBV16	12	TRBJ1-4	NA	TGTGCCAGCAGCCGTTACAGTGAAAAACTGTTTTTT	CASSRYSEKLFF
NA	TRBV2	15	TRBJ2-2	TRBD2	TGTGCCAGCAGACTAGCGTGGGGGAACACCGGGGAGCTGTTTTTT	CASRLAWGNTGELFF
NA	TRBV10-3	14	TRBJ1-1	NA	TGTGCCATCAGGATAACAGGGAGTGGGACTGAAGCTTTCTTT	CAIRITGSGTEAFF
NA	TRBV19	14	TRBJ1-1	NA	TGTGCCAGTAGTATGGGGGCGGGGAACACTGAAGCTTTCTTT	CASSMGAGNTEAFF
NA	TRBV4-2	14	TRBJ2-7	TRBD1	TGTGCCAGCAGCTGGGACAGCCCCACCTACGAGCAGTACTTC	CASSWDSPTYEQYF
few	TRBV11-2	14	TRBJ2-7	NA	TGTGCCAGCAGTGCCGGGACAAACTCCTACGAGCAGTACTTC	CASSAGTNSYEQYF
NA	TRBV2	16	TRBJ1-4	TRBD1	TGTGCCAGCAGCCCCGGGACAGGGGGCAGGGGTGAAAAACTGTTTTTT	CASSPGTGGRGEKLFF
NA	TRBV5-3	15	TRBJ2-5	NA	TGTGCCAGAAGCTCCGGAGGGCCCCACCAAGAGACCCAGTACTTC	CARSSGGPHQETQYF
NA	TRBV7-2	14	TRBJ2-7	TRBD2	TGTGCCAGCAGCCCTAGCGGGGTCTCCTACGAGCAGTACTTC	CASSPSGVSYEQYF
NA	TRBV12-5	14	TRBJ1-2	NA	TGTGCTAGTGGTTTGGTCGCGGGTTTCTATGGCTACACCTTC	CASGLVAGFYGYTF
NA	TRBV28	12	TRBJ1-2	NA	TGTGCCAGCAGGAACGGGACTCGAGGCTACACCTTC	CASRNGTRGYTF
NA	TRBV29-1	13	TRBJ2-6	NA	TGCAGCGTTAAAATATCTGGGGCCAACGTCCTGACTTTC	CSVKISGANVLTF
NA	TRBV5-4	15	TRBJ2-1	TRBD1	TGTGCCAGCAGGGTTTCCGGGACAGGGTACAATGAGCAGTTCTTC	CASRVSGTGYNEQFF
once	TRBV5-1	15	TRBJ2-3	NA	TGCGCCAGCAGCTTACGGGGAAGGGGCACAGATACGCAGTATTTT	CASSLRGRGTDTQYF
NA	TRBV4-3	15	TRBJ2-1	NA	TGCGCCAGCAGGCCCGAGGCTAGCTCCTACAATGAGCAGTTCTTC	CASRPEASSYNEQFF
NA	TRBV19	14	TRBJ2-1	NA	TGTGCCAGTAGCCTTCTCGGGGCCGGTAATGAGCAGTTCTTC	CASSLLGAGNEQFF
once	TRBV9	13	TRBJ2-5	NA	TGTGCCAGCAGCGTAGGAACTAGGGAGACCCAGTACTTC	CASSVGTRETQYF
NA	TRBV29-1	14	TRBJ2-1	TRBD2	TGCAGCGTTGTCAGCGGGACGCACTACAATGAGCAGTTCTTC	CSVVSGTHYNEQFF
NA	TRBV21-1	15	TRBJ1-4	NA	TGTGCCAGCAGCAACATAGGACAGGGGTATGAAAAACTGTTTTTT	CASSNIGQGYEKLFF
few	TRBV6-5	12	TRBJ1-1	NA	TGTGCCAGCAGTTACGGGGGCACTGAAGCTTTCTTT	CASSYGGTEAFF
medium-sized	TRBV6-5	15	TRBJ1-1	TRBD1	TGTGCCAGCAGTTACTCCGGGACAGGTAACACTGAAGCTTTCTTT	CASSYSGTGNTEAFF
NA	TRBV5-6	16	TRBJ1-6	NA	TGTGCCAGCAGCCCCTCCACTGGCTCCTATAATTCACCCCTCCACTTT	CASSPSTGSYNSPLHF
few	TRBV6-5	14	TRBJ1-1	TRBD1	TGTGCCAGCAGCCTACAGGGGTTGAACACTGAAGCTTTCTTT	CASSLQGLNTEAFF
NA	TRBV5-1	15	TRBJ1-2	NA	TGCGCCAGCAGCTTGGGACAGCCTGCTAACTATGGCTACACCTTC	CASSLGQPANYGYTF
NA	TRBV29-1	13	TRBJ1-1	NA	TGCAGCGTTGAACTACCCATGAACACTGAAGCTTTCTTT	CSVELPMNTEAFF
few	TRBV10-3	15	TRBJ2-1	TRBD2	TGTGCCATCAGTGAGTCTAGCGGGAGGGCCAATGAGCAGTTCTTC	CAISESSGRANEQFF
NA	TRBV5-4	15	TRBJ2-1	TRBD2	TGTGCCAGCAGCCTGCGAGCGGGAGATTACAATGAGCAGTTCTTC	CASSLRAGDYNEQFF
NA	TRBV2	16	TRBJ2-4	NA	TGTGCCAGCAGTGAACCGACTAGAGGGGCCAAAAACATTCAGTACTTC	CASSEPTRGAKNIQYF
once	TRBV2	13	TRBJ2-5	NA	TGTGCCAGCAGTGACTGGCCGGGAGAGACCCAGTACTTC	CASSDWPGETQYF
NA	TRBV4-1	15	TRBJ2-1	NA	TGCGCCAGCAGCCAAGCTAGGGCTGCTAGGAGTCAGCAGTTCTTC	CASSQARAARSQQFF
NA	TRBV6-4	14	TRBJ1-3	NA	TGTGCCAGCAGTGACTCGATGTGGGGAAACACCATATATTTT	CASSDSMWGNTIYF
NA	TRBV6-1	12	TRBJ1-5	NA	TGTGCCAGCAGTTTCTGGAGCCAGCCCCAGCATTTT	CASSFWSQPQHF
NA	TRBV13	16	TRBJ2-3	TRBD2	TGTGCCAGCAGCTACCAACTAGCGGGGGGGCCAGATACGCAGTATTTT	CASSYQLAGGPDTQYF
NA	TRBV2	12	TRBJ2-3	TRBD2	TGTGCCAGCAGTCTAGCGGGAGATACGCAGTATTTT	CASSLAGDTQYF
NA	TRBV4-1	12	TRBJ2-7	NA	TGCGCCAGCAGCCAAGACACCTACGAGCAGTACTTC	CASSQDTYEQYF
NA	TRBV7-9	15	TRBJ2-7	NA	TGTGCCAGCAGCTTAGCCCTAGGGAGAAACTACGAGCAGTACTTC	CASSLALGRNYEQYF
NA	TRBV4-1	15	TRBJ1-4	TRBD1	TGCGCCAGCAGCCGACGAACAGGGGGCCATGAAAAACTGTTTTTT	CASSRRTGGHEKLFF
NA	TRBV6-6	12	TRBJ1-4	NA	TGTGCCAGCACCCAGAGGGGCGAAAAACTGTTTTTT	CASTQRGEKLFF
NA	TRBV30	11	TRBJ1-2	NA	TGTGCCTGGAAGGAGGGCTATGGCTACACCTTC	CAWKEGYGYTF
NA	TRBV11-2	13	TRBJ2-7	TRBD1	TGTGCCAGCAGAGGGGTAGGGGGCGCCGAGCAGTACTTC	CASRGVGGAEQYF
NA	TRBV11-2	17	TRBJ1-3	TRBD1	TGTGCCAGCAGCTTAGGGCCCGGGACAGTCTCTGGAAACACCATATATTTT	CASSLGPGTVSGNTIYF
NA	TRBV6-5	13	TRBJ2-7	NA	TGTGCCAGCAGTTTGGCCCCAGGGTACGAGCAGTACTTC	CASSLAPGYEQYF
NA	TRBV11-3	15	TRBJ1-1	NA	TGTGCCAGCAGCTCGGGCAGGGGCCCCAGGACTGAAGCTTTCTTT	CASSSGRGPRTEAFF
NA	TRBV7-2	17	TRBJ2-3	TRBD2	TGTGCCAGCAGCTTAGGCGTAGCGGGGGGGCCGACAGATACGCAGTATTTT	CASSLGVAGGPTDTQYF
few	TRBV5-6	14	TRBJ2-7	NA	TGTGCCAGCAGCCTGGGCGGGTTATCCTACGAGCAGTACTTC	CASSLGGLSYEQYF
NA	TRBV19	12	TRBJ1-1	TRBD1	TGTGCCAGTAGTTGGACAGGGTCTGGAGCTTTCTTT	CASSWTGSGAFF
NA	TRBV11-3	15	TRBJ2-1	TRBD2	TGTGCCAGCAGCTTAGATGCTAGCGGGGGGAATGAGCAGTTCTTC	CASSLDASGGNEQFF
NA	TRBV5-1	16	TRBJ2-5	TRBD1	TGCGCCAGCGGCCGGGACAGGGGGCTGATGCAAGAGACCCAGTACTTC	CASGRDRGLMQETQYF
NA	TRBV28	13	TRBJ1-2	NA	TGTGCCAGCAGTTTACCCCTTGAGATGGGCTACACCTTC	CASSLPLEMGYTF
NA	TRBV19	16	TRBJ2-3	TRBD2	TGTGCCAGTAGTCCCTGGACTAGCGGGGGGTCAGATACGCAGTATTTT	CASSPWTSGGSDTQYF
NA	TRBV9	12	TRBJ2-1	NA	TGTGCCAGCAGCCCACAGGGAGTTGAGCAGTTCTTC	CASSPQGVEQFF